This TCR beta chain appears in the sequencing data of a study of technical replicates of blood from a few donors. This clone occurred once. TCRdb keeps only in-frame clones here, not all; method: immunoSEQ multiplex PCR. The sample includes roughly 76,000 clones, approximately 92% of them seen just once. V was pared by 3 bases and J by 3 bases, with 6 bases of the junction left unmatched. This CDR3 contains 15 residues. Germline V lookup: CDR1 SEHNR, CDR2 FQNEAQ (reference sequence). This chain links TRBV7-9 with TRBJ2-3, with 7 positions matching TRBD2. Material for sequencing was T cells isolated from PBMCs. The receptor was isolated from a human donor in good health. Some clones in this sample may be carry-over from other donors' samples. The chain's CDR3 is CASSFGAGETDTQYF. The CDR3 DNA reads as TGTGCCAGCAGCTTTGGCGCGGGAGAAACAGATACGCAGTATTTT. Combining the CDR3 with reference TRBV7-9 and TRBJ2-3 gives the whole variable domain DTGVSQNPRHKITKRGQNVTFRCDPISEHNRLYWYRQTLGQGPEFLTYFQNEAQLEKSRLLSDRFSAERPKGSFSTLEIQRTEQGDSAMYLCASSFGAGETDTQYFGPGTRLTVL.